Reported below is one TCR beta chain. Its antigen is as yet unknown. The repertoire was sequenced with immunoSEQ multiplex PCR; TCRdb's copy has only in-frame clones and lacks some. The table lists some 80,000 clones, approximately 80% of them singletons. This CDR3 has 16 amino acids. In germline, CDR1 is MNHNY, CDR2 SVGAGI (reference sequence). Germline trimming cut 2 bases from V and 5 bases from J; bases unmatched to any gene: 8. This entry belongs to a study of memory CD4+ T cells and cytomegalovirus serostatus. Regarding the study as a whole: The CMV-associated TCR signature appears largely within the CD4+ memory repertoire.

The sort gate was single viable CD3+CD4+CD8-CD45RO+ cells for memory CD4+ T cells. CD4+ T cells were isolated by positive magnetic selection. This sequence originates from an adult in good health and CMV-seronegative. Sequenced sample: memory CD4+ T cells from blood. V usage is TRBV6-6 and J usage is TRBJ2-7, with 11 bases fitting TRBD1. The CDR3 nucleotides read TGTGCCAGCAGTTACGAACCGGGACAGGGGGTCCACGAGCAGTACTTC. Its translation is CASSYEPGQGVHEQYF.